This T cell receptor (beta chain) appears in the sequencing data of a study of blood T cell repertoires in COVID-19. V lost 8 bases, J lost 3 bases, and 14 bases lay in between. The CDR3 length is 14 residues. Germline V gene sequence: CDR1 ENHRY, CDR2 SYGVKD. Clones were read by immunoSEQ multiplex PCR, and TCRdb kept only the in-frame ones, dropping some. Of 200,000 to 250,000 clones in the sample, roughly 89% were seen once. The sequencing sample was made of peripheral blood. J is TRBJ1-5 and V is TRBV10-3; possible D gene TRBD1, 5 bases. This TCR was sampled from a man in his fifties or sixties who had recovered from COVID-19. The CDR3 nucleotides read TGTGCCATCGGGGTCTCAGGGAACAATCAGCCCCAGCATTTT. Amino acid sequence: CAIGVSGNNQPQHF.